The rows below give T cell receptor beta chains drawn from one sample of a study of T cells in Graves' hyperthyroidism and ophthalmopathy. TCRdb redid the calling of the multiplex PCR reads with MiXCR, one entry per CDR3 protein. The sample lists approximately 330,000 distinct CDR3 sequences; about an eighth were seen once. The sample taken for sequencing was blood. The receptors derive from a woman aged 40 to 55 with Graves' ophthalmopathy. Each CDR3 is given without its conserved first and last residue.

j_call | v_call | cdr3_aa
TRBJ2-3 | TRBV11-3 | ASSLVLAGSTDTQY
TRBJ2-7 | TRBV20-1 | SARPLGRGSKGSEQY
TRBJ2-7 | TRBV9 | ASSASGQGYEQY
TRBJ1-2 | TRBV3-2 | ASSQGQAVKGYT
TRBJ2-3 | TRBV6-1 | ASSPLGLAGHTDTQY
TRBJ1-1 | TRBV12-3/TRBV12-4 | ASTNLGGAMAYTEAF
TRBJ1-6 | TRBV28 | ASSPSAGGSYNSPLH
TRBJ1-1 | TRBV6-5 | ASSYGGGSTEAF
TRBJ1-5 | TRBV19 | ASSIERRQPQH
TRBJ1-1 | TRBV9 | ASSVTTPLYTEAF
TRBJ2-5 | TRBV7-2 | ASIFDQETQY
TRBJ1-5 | TRBV28 | ASSPINRGNQPQH
TRBJ1-2 | TRBV5-6 | ASSFRPTDYGYT
TRBJ2-1 | TRBV19 | ASSIGPGSSYNEQF
TRBJ1-4 | TRBV2 | ASILDSLINEKLF
TRBJ1-6 | TRBV19 | ASSEPPGHSYNSPLH
TRBJ2-4 | TRBV12-3/TRBV12-4 | ASSSTGGGINIQY
TRBJ1-1 | TRBV7-9 | ASSTQTVGTEAF
TRBJ2-5 | TRBV7-9 | ASSPPGQVATQY
TRBJ1-5 | TRBV20-1 | SARDSRDQPQH
TRBJ1-6 | TRBV11-2 | ASSRRRDSPLH
TRBJ1-5 | TRBV19 | ASIKDRSNQPQH
TRBJ2-6 | TRBV24-1 | ATSGRPGTGSGANVLT
TRBJ1-6 | TRBV14 | ASSQNNSPLH